The sequence of this T cell receptor (beta chain) was determined in a study of sequential checkpoint blockade in melanoma. For the study at large: After both sequences, patients received maintenance nivolumab.

This clone is a singleton in its sample. The V and J ends lost 4 bases and 8 bases respectively, with 15 bases between them. Germline CDR1 is SGDLS and CDR2 is YYNGEE. This CDR3 has 14 amino acids. Treatment denoted: randomized to nivolumab then ipilimumab (arm A) or the reverse (arm B). The data were produced by immunoSEQ multiplex PCR, yet TCRdb's version contains in-frame clones alone and is incomplete. The sample shows about 20,000 clones, 83% of them seen only once. The sequence was collected from a human donor with melanoma. The J gene is TRBJ1-4, the V gene TRBV9; perhaps TRBD1 as D (5 bases). Here the sequenced sample was CD8+ T cells sorted from blood (inferred from file names), taken from a patient given nivolumab and ipilimumab in sequence. The CDR3 bases are TGTGCCAGCAGCAACGCAGGGTTGAGCGAAAAACTGTTTTTT. Amino acids: CASSNAGLSEKLFF. Full variable domain (remainder filled in from reference TRBV9 and TRBJ1-4): DSGVTQTPKHLITATGQRVTLRCSPRSGDLSVYWYQQSLDQGLQFLIQYYNGEERAKGNILERFSAQQFPDLHSELNLSSLELGDSALYFCASSNAGLSEKLFFGSGTQLSVL.